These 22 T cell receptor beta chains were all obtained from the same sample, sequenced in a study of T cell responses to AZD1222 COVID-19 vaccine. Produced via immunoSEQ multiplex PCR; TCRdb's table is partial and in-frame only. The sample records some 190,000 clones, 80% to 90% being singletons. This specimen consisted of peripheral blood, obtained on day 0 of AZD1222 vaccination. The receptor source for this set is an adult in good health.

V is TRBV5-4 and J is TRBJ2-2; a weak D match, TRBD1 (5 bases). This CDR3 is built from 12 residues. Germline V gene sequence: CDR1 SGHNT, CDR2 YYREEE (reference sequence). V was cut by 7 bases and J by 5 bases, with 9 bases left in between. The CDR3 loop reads CASLGPTGELFF. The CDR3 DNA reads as TGTGCCAGCCTGGGGCCTACCGGGGAGCTGTTTTTT.

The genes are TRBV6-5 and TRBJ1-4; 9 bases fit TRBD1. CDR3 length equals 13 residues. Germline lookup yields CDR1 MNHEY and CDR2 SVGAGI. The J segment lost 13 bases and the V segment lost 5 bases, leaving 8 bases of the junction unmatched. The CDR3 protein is CASSQNRGPVLFF. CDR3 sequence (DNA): TGTGCCAGCAGTCAGAACAGGGGGCCGGTACTGTTTTTT.

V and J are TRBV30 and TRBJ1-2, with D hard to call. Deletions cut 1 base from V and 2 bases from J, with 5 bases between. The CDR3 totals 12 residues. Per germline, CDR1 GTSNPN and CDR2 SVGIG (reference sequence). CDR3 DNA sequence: TGTGCCTGGAGTGCTGGAAACTATGGCTACACCTTC. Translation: CAWSAGNYGYTF.

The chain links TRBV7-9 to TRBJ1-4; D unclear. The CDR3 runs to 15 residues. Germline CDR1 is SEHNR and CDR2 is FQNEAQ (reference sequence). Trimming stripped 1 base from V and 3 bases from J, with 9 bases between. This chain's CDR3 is CASSLVSDSNEKLFF. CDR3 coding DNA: TGTGCCAGCAGCTTAGTTTCCGACTCTAATGAAAAACTGTTTTTT.

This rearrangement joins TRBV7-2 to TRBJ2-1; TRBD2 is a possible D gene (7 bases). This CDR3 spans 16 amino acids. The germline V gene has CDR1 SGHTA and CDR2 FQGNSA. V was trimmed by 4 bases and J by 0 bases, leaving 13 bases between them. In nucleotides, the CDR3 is TGTGCCAGCAGCTCGGTAGGGGGGGTCTCCTACAATGAGCAGTTCTTC. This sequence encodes CASSSVGGVSYNEQFF.

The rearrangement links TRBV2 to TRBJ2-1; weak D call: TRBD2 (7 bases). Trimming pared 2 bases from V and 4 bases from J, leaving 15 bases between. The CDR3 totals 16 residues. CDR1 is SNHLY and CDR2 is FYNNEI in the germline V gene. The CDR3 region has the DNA TGTGCCAGCAGTGAAAGGTCTAGGGGGGGATACAATGAGCAGTTCTTC. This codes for CASSERSRGGYNEQFF.

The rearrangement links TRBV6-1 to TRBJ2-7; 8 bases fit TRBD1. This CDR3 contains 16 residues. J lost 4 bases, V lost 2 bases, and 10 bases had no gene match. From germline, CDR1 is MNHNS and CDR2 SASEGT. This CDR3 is CASSETIGTGGYEQYV. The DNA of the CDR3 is TGTGCCAGCAGTGAAACTATCGGGACAGGAGGATACGAGCAGTACGTC.

The CDR3 DNA reads as TGTGCCAGCAGCCAAGTGGCGACTAGCGGGGGAGGGGATACGCAGTATTTT. It encodes CASSQVATSGGGDTQYF. This chain links TRBV4-2 with TRBJ2-3; 12 bases match TRBD2. This CDR3 has 17 residues. Trimming removed 1 base from V and 6 bases from J; junction bases left unmatched: 8. CDR1 is LGHNA and CDR2 is YNFKEQ in the germline V gene.

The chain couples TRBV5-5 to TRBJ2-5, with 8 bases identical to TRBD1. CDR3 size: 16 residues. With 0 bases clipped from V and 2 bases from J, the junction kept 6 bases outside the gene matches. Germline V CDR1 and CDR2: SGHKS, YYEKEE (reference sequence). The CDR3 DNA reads TGTGCCAGCAGCTTGGCGGGGGACAGGAAGCAAGAGACCCAGTACTTC. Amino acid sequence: CASSLAGDRKQETQYF.

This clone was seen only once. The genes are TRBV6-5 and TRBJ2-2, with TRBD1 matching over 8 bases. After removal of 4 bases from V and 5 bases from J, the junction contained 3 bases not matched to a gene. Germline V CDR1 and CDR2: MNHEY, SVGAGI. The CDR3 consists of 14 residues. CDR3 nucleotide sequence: TGTGCCAGCAGTTCCACAGGGGGAACCGGGGAGCTGTTTTTT. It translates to CASSSTGGTGELFF.

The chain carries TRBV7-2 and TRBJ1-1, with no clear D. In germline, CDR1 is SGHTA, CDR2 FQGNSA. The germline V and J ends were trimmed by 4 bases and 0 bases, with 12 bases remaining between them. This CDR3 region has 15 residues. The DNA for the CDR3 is TGTGCCAGCAGCTATGACGATCGGCTGAACACTGAAGCTTTCTTT. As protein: CASSYDDRLNTEAFF.

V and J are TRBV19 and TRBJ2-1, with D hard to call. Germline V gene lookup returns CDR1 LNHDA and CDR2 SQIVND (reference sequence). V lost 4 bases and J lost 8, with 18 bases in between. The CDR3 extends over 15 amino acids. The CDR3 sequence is CASSTDVNYADEQFF. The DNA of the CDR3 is TGTGCCAGTAGTACGGATGTAAATTACGCAGATGAGCAGTTCTTC. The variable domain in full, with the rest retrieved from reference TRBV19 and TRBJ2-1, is DGGITQSPKYLFRKEGQNVTLSCEQNLNHDAMYWYRQDPGQGLRLIYYSQIVNDFQKGDIAEGYSVSREKKESFPLTVTSAQKNPTAFYLCASSTDVNYADEQFFGPGTRLTVL.

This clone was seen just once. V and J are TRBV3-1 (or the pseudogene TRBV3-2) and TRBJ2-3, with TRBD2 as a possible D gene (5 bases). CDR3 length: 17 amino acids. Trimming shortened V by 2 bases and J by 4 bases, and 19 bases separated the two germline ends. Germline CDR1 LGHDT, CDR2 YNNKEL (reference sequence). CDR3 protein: CASSQNFWESLPDTQYF. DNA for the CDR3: TGTGCCAGCAGCCAAAACTTCTGGGAGTCCCTCCCAGATACGCAGTATTTT.

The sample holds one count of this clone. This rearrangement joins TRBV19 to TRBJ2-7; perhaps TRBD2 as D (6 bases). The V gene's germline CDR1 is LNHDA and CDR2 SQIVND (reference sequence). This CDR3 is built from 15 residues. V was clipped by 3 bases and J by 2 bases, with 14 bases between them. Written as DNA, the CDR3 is TGTGCCAGTAGTATTAGGGTTTGGGGGGCCTACGAGCAGTACTTC. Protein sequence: CASSIRVWGAYEQYF.

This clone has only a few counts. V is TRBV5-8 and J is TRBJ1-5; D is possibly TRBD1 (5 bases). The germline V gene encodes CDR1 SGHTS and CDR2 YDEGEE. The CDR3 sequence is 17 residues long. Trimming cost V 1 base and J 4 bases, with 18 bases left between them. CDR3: CASSLYWGWGNNQPQHF. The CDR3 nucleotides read TGTGCCAGCAGCTTGTATTGGGGTTGGGGCAATAATCAGCCCCAGCATTTT.

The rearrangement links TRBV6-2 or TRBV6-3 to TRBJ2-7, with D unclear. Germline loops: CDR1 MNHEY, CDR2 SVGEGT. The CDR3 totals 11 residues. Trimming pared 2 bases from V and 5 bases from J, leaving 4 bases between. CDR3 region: CASSYGDEQYF. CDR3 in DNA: TGTGCCAGCAGTTACGGTGACGAGCAGTACTTC.

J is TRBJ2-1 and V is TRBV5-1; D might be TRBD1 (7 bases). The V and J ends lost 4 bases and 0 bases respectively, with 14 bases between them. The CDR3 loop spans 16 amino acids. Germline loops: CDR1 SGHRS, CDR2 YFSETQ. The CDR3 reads CASSTGGTDSYNEQFF. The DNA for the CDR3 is TGCGCCAGCAGCACAGGCGGGACAGACTCCTACAATGAGCAGTTCTTC.

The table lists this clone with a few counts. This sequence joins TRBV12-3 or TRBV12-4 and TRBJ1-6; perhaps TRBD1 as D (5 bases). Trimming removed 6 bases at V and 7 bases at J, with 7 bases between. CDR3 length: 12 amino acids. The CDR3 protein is CASSRQNSPLHF. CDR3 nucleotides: TGTGCCAGCAGCCGACAGAATTCACCCCTCCACTTT.

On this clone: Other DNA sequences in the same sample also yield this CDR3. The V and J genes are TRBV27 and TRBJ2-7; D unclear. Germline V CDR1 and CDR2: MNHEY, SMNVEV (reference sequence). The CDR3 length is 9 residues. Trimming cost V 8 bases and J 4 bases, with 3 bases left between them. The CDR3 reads CASGYEQYF. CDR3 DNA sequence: TGTGCCAGCGGTTACGAGCAGTACTTC.

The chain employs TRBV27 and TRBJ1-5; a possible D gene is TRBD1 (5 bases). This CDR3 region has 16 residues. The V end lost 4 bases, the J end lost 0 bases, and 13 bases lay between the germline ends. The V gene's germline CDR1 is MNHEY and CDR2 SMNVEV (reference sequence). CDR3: CASSYGPGNSNQPQHF. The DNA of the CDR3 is TGTGCCAGCAGTTACGGCCCAGGGAATAGCAATCAGCCCCAGCATTTT.

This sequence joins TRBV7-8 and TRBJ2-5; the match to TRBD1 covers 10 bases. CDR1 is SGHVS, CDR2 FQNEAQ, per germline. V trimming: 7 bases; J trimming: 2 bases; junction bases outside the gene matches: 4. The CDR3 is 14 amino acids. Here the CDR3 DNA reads TGTGCCAGCAAGAGACAGGGGGCACAAGAGACCCAGTACTTC. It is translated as CASKRQGAQETQYF.

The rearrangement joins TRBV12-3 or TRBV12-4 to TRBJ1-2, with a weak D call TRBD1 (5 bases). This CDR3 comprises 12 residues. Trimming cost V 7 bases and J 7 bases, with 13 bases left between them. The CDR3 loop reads CASKGSTAGYTF. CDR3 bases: TGTGCCAGCAAAGGGTCGACAGCTGGCTACACCTTC.